These 25 T cell receptor beta chains originate from one sample sequenced in a study of T cells after yellow fever vaccination. TCRdb passed the 5' RACE reads through MiXCR, listing each CDR3 protein once. Of fewer than 400,000 distinct CDR3 sequences in the sample, about 10% were seen once. Sequencing was performed on CD4+ T cells sorted from PBMCs, taken 45 days after the yellow fever booster vaccination. These receptors all stem from a man between 18 and 35 years old who received the YFV17D yellow fever vaccine.

This chain connects TRBV19 to TRBJ2-1; D might be TRBD1 (6 bases). The CDR3 totals 15 residues. V lost 3 bases to trimming and J lost 2 bases, with 11 bases between them. Germline CDR1 LNHDA, CDR2 SQIVND (reference sequence). CDR3 in amino acids: CASSIGWTAYNEQFF. CDR3 DNA: TGTGCCAGTAGTATTGGGTGGACAGCCTACAATGAGCAGTTCTTC.

This clonotype was recorded at least ten times. The chain employs TRBV5-1 and TRBJ2-5; maybe TRBD2 (7 bases). Germline CDR1 is SGHRS and CDR2 is YFSETQ. The CDR3 totals 16 residues. Trimming removed 0 bases from V and 5 bases from J, with 17 bases in between. For the CDR3, the DNA is TGCGCCAGCAGCTTGGAGGCAGCGCGGGGGCGGGAGACCCAGTACTTC. Residues: CASSLEAARGRETQYF. Complete variable domain (other parts from reference TRBV5-1 and TRBJ2-5): KAGVTQTPRYLIKTRGQQVTLSCSPISGHRSVSWYQQTPGQGLQFLFEYFSETQRNKGNFPGRFSGRQFSNSRSEMNVSTLELGDSALYLCASSLEAARGRETQYFGPGTRLLVL.

The V call is TRBV4-2, the J call TRBJ1-2; a weak D match, TRBD1 (5 bases). The CDR3 extends over 14 amino acids. Trimming pared 4 bases from V and 8 bases from J, leaving 17 bases between. CDR1 is LGHNA and CDR2 is YNFKEQ in the germline V gene. Here the CDR3 reads CASSRPGGTLGYTF. CDR3 DNA sequence: TGTGCCAGCAGCCGTCCCGGGGGGACCTTGGGCTACACCTTC.

The V call is TRBV4-1, the J call TRBJ2-5; 12 nucleotides align to TRBD2. V dropped 1 base and J dropped 5; count of bases not matched to a gene: 8. Germline loops: CDR1 MGHRA, CDR2 YSYEKL. This CDR3 has 17 residues. The CDR3 coding sequence is TGCGCCAGCAGCCAAGGGGGTCTAGCGGGGGGGCATGAGACCCAGTACTTC. It specifies CASSQGGLAGGHETQYF.

This clonotype was counted once. The chain combines TRBV20-1 with TRBJ2-3, with D maybe TRBD2 (5 bases). V was shortened by 0 bases and J by 4 bases, with 17 bases between the two germline ends. The length of the CDR3 is 16 residues. Germline V lookup: CDR1 DFQATT, CDR2 SNEGSKA (reference sequence). DNA for the CDR3: TGCAGTGCTAGAGATCAGTTTGGTAAGGGAGCAGATACGCAGTATTTT. Translating gives CSARDQFGKGADTQYF.

This clonotype was detected a few times. The chain has TRBV6-2 or TRBV6-3 and TRBJ2-4; a weak D match, TRBD1 (5 bases). The CDR3 spans 13 residues. Per germline, CDR1 MNHEY and CDR2 SVGEGT. V lost 6 bases, J lost 8 bases, and 14 bases lay in between. The CDR3 loop is CASSFDRRDIQYF. Written as DNA, the CDR3 is TGTGCCAGCAGCTTCGACAGAAGGGACATTCAGTACTTC.

In its sample, this clonotype was seen a few times. The chain is built from TRBV18 and TRBJ1-2, with D perhaps TRBD1 (6 bases). The CDR3 runs 14 residues. The V end lost 6 bases, the J end lost 8 bases, and 19 bases lay between the germline ends. CDR1 and CDR2 (germline): KGHSH, LQKENI. Here the CDR3 DNA reads TGTGCCAGCTCGCGGACAGATACGCAGGAGGGCTACACCTTC. Its protein product is CASSRTDTQEGYTF.

This clonotype was seen repeatedly, ten times or more. This sequence joins TRBV18 and TRBJ2-1; TRBD1 matches 7 bases. Germline V CDR1 and CDR2: KGHSH, LQKENI. The J segment lost 5 bases and the V segment lost 6 bases, leaving 1 base of the junction unmatched. The CDR3 runs to 12 residues. CDR3 region: CASSDRDNEQFF. Here the CDR3 DNA reads TGTGCCAGCTCTGACAGGGACAATGAGCAGTTCTTC.

The chain combines TRBV24-1 with TRBJ1-6; TRBD1 matches 9 bases. Germline assignment: CDR1 KGHDR and CDR2 SFDVKD. This CDR3 contains 15 residues. The junction had 3 bases not matched to a gene; V was cut back by 1 base and J by 9 bases. Here the CDR3 DNA reads TGTGCCACCAGTGATTTAGGGACAGGGCGTTCACCCCTCCACTTT. Amino acids: CATSDLGTGRSPLHF.

This chain joins TRBV5-1 and TRBJ2-5; D uncertain. V lost 0 bases and J 3 bases, leaving 9 bases between the germline ends. The CDR3 has 14 residues. In germline, CDR1 is SGHRS, CDR2 YFSETQ. The CDR3 nucleotides read TGCGCCAGCAGCTTGGCCGCGGTGAAAGAGACCCAGTACTTC. The encoded protein is CASSLAAVKETQYF.

The V call is TRBV6-2 or TRBV6-3, the J call TRBJ2-3; 12 positions agree with TRBD1. Germline V gene data show CDR1 as MNHEY and CDR2 as SVGEGT. V trimming: 6 bases; J trimming: 6 bases; junction bases outside the gene matches: 1. The CDR3 is 13 amino acids. CDR3 nucleotide sequence: TGTGCCAGCAGGGGGACAGGGGGCGATACGCAGTATTTT. Residues: CASRGTGGDTQYF.

This clonotype was recorded many times. V gene TRBV5-6 combines with J gene TRBJ2-7, with D possibly TRBD2 on 6 matching bases. CDR1 is SGHDT, CDR2 YYEEEE, per germline. The CDR3 spans 15 residues. With 5 bases removed from V and 0 bases from J, the gap between germline ends came to 15 bases. CDR3 region: CASRQGTQSSYEQYV. CDR3 coding DNA: TGTGCCAGCAGACAAGGGACTCAGAGCTCCTACGAGCAGTACGTC.

This clonotype was detected a few times. The gene calls are TRBV7-3 and TRBJ2-3; the D gene is possibly TRBD2 (6 bases). V was pared by 5 bases and J by 2 bases, with 8 bases between. CDR1 and CDR2 (germline): SGHTA, FQGTGA. The CDR3 extends over 13 amino acids. The CDR3 sequence is CASSGTFTDTQYF. The CDR3 coding sequence is TGTGCCAGCAGCGGGACTTTCACAGATACGCAGTATTTT. The full variable domain, with the rest looked up from reference TRBV7-3 and TRBJ2-3, is GAGVSQTPSNKVTEKGKYVELRCDPISGHTALYWYRQSLGQGPEFLIYFQGTGAADDSGLPNDRFFAVRPEGSVSTLKIQRTERGDSAVYLCASSGTFTDTQYFGPGTRLTVL.

The V and J genes are TRBV18 and TRBJ1-2; no clear D gene. CDR1 is KGHSH, CDR2 LQKENI, per germline. The CDR3 length is 18 residues. Trimming shortened V by 2 bases and J by 2 bases, and 21 bases separated the two germline ends. The CDR3 DNA is TGTGCCAGCTCACCAGTGGCAGGTCAAACCCGAATCAACTATGGCTACACCTTC. Protein product: CASSPVAGQTRINYGYTF.

The chain recombines TRBV5-8 with TRBJ1-6; D is undetermined. V gave up 1 base and J gave up 10 bases, with 9 bases separating them. Germline loops: CDR1 SGHTS, CDR2 YDEGEE. This CDR3 region has 13 residues. The CDR3 here is CASSLLMASPLHF. Here the CDR3 DNA reads TGTGCCAGCAGCTTGTTGATGGCCTCACCCCTCCACTTT.

This clonotype was seen ten or more times. The J gene is TRBJ1-3, the V gene TRBV14; a weak D match, TRBD1 (5 bases). From germline, CDR1 is SGHDN and CDR2 FVKESK. V lost 0 bases to trimming and J lost 3 bases, with 12 bases between them. The CDR3 spans 16 residues. The CDR3 bases are TGTGCCAGCAGCCAAGACCCAGGGAGGATTGGAAACACCATATATTTT. Translated: CASSQDPGRIGNTIYF.

In its sample, this clonotype was seen many times. The chain is built from TRBV7-2 and TRBJ1-1; TRBD1 aligns across 7 bases. The germline V gene has CDR1 SGHTA and CDR2 FQGNSA. V trimming: 5 bases; J trimming: 7 bases; junction bases outside the gene matches: 13. The CDR3 totals 15 residues. The CDR3 spells CASSDPNTGADEAFF. The CDR3 bases are TGTGCCAGCAGCGACCCTAACACAGGGGCTGATGAAGCTTTCTTT.

The chain carries TRBV11-2 and TRBJ1-6, with 8 bases lining up with TRBD1. The germline V gene encodes CDR1 SGHAT and CDR2 FQNNGV. V lost 4 bases to trimming and J lost 7 bases; unmatched junction nucleotides: 9. The CDR3 runs to 16 residues. CDR3 protein: CASSSNSGGGNSPLHF. In nucleotides, the CDR3 is TGTGCCAGCAGCTCTAATTCAGGGGGCGGGAATTCACCCCTCCACTTT.

The V and J genes are TRBV27 and TRBJ2-5; 7 nucleotides line up with TRBD2. Germline V gives CDR1 MNHEY, CDR2 SMNVEV (reference sequence). This CDR3 contains 14 residues. The ends lost 3 bases at V and 5 bases at J; junction bases unmatched: 6. The CDR3 spells CASSFVWGGETQYF. CDR3 in DNA: TGTGCCAGCAGTTTCGTTTGGGGGGGGGAGACCCAGTACTTC.

At least ten counts were recorded for this clonotype. This chain links TRBV18 with TRBJ2-4; tentative D call: TRBD1 (5 bases). Per germline, CDR1 KGHSH and CDR2 LQKENI. The CDR3 runs to 13 residues. The ends were cut back, 2 bases at V and 6 bases at J, with 8 bases in the middle. The CDR3 region has the DNA TGTGCCAGCTCACCAGGCCAGGGAAACATTCAGTACTTC. Residues: CASSPGQGNIQYF.

This clonotype showed up just a few times. The chain is built from TRBV10-3 and TRBJ2-5; tentative D call: TRBD1 (6 bases). The V gene lost 4 bases and the J gene lost 2 bases, with 8 bases spanning the gap. The CDR3 covers 13 residues. Germline V lookup: CDR1 ENHRY, CDR2 SYGVKD. CDR3 coding DNA: TGTGCCATCAGTGGACAGGAGCAAGAGACCCAGTACTTC. Protein: CAISGQEQETQYF.

This clonotype was recorded a few times. This chain joins TRBV15 and TRBJ2-3; 7 bases agree with TRBD2. The CDR3 contains 16 residues. Germline V gives CDR1 LNHNV, CDR2 YYDKDF (reference sequence). The V gene end was trimmed by 5 bases and the J gene end by 8 bases; junction bases not matched to a gene: 16. The DNA of the CDR3 is TGTGCCACCAGCTCCTATATCGGTAGCGGGCCGGGTACGCAGTATTTT. It specifies CATSSYIGSGPGTQYF.

This rearrangement joins TRBV7-3 to TRBJ1-2; D might be TRBD1 (5 bases). The CDR3 totals 13 residues. Germline V gene data show CDR1 as SGHTA and CDR2 as FQGTGA. The V gene lost 3 bases and the J gene lost 4 bases, with 9 bases spanning the gap. CDR3 region: CASSLGGAYGYTF. Written as DNA, the CDR3 is TGTGCCAGCAGCTTGGGCGGGGCCTATGGCTACACCTTC. The full variable domain, in which reference TRBV7-3 and TRBJ1-2 provide the parts outside the CDR3, is GAGVSQTPSNKVTEKGKYVELRCDPISGHTALYWYRQSLGQGPEFLIYFQGTGAADDSGLPNDRFFAVRPEGSVSTLKIQRTERGDSAVYLCASSLGGAYGYTFGSGTRLTVV.

This clonotype was picked up a small number of times. The J gene is TRBJ2-1, the V gene TRBV4-3; D is possibly TRBD1 (6 bases). Germline V lookup: CDR1 LGHNA, CDR2 YSLEER. This CDR3 comprises 18 residues. The V end was cut by 2 bases, the J end by 8 bases, with 25 bases between. CDR3 sequence reads: CASSQTLDRSGLPYEQFF. For the CDR3, the DNA is TGCGCCAGCAGCCAAACACTCGACAGGTCCGGACTCCCCTATGAGCAGTTCTTC.

V gene TRBV12-3 or TRBV12-4 combines with J gene TRBJ2-5; the match to TRBD1 covers 7 bases. V lost 4 bases to trimming and J lost 7 bases; unmatched junction nucleotides: 12. There are 15 residues in the CDR3. For the CDR3, the DNA is TGTGCCAGCAGTTCGACAGGGTCCAGGTATGGGACCCAGTACTTC. It encodes CASSSTGSRYGTQYF.